The clone carrying this T cell receptor (beta chain) was counted between two and nine times. This specimen belongs to a study of blood T cell repertoires in COVID-19. Overall study: Sample material is recorded as cDNA or gDNA derived from T cells, B-cell-depleted T cells, or PBMCs.

This CDR3 comprises 12 residues. Germline V gene lookup returns CDR1 DFQATT and CDR2 SNEGSKA (reference sequence). V lost 3 bases to trimming and J lost 4 bases, with 10 bases between them. Only in-frame clones appear in the TCRdb table, and some are missing; sequencing was by immunoSEQ multiplex PCR. The sample lists over 75,000 clones; about 80% were seen once. The clonotype comes from a woman in her seventies with acute or convalescent COVID-19. V gene TRBV20-1 combines with J gene TRBJ2-7; D possibly corresponds to TRBD1 (6 bases). Sequenced sample: peripheral blood. This CDR3 is CSASPGQYEQYF. The CDR3 DNA is TGCAGTGCTAGTCCAGGACAGTACGAGCAGTACTTC.